This TCR beta chain was found in a study of cytomegalovirus exposure and HLA in healthy donors. Points on this clone: Its antigen is undetermined. One end of the junction does not line up with germline, which may come from a read error.

Overall study findings and caveats: HLA-A and HLA-B allele assignments for most subjects were reportedly predicted accurately using TCR beta sequences. Donor immune exposure was known only as CMV serostatus. The listing of 150 to 200 TCR beta chains classed them as cytomegalovirus-associated.

Each donor was healthy, and each was a bone marrow donor. The CDR3 loop spans 13 amino acids. CDR1 and CDR2 from the germline V gene are LGHNA and YSLEER. The PCR used 60 Vbeta and 13 Jbeta primers. Measured with immunoSEQ multiplex PCR; TCRdb has only the in-frame clones, and not every one. The data show 100,000 to 150,000 clones, around 80% seen once. The rearrangement joins TRBV4-3 to TRBJ2-1; 12 nucleotides match TRBD2. The receptor was isolated from a woman in her thirties in good health and CMV-seronegative. The sequencing input was PBMCs. CDR3 region: CASSQVTSGSRIF. CDR3 DNA: TGCGCCAGCAGCCAAGTGACTAGCGGGAGTCGGATCTTC.